These T cell receptor beta chains were read from a single sample in a study of blood T cells in healthy people across ages. TCRdb re-derived calls from the 5' RACE reads in MiXCR, one entry per CDR3 protein. This table holds 1.5 million to 1.8 million distinct CDR3 sequences, roughly 43% found once. Sequencing was done on a sample of blood. These receptors came from a young woman in good health. CDR3s include the opening cysteine and the closing phenylalanine or tryptophan. The D gene is left open where the match is weak. The size field is filled for only some rows; it gives once, few, many or a size class.

clone_size | d_call | j_call | v_call | cdr3_aa | cdr3_nt
few | TRBD2 | TRBJ2-3 | TRBV4-2 | CASSQEPGLARPTDTQYF | TGTGCCAGCAGCCAAGAACCGGGACTAGCGCGACCCACAGATACGCAGTATTTT
- | TRBD2 | TRBJ2-7 | TRBV7-2 | CASSRDSGSRYEQYF | TGTGCCAGCAGCCGAGATAGCGGGAGTAGGTACGAGCAGTACTTC
few | - | TRBJ2-5 | TRBV20-1 | CSARRGLGNEQYF | TGCAGTGCTAGAAGGGGCCTGGGCAATGAGCAGTACTTC
few | TRBD2 | TRBJ2-3 | TRBV20-1 | CSAQSSGVPTQYF | TGCAGTGCCCAATCCAGCGGGGTACCGACGCAGTATTTT
- | TRBD1 | TRBJ2-7 | TRBV11-2 | CASSLARDSYYEQYF | TGTGCCAGCAGCTTAGCCCGGGACAGCTATTACGAGCAGTACTTC
- | - | TRBJ1-1 | TRBV3-1 | CASSRNPGIIGTEAFF | TGTGCCAGCAGTCGCAACCCAGGGATCATAGGCACTGAAGCTTTCTTT
once | - | TRBJ1-3 | TRBV29-1 | CSVADGAGNTIYF | TGCAGCGTGGCCGACGGGGCGGGAAACACCATATATTTT
- | TRBD1 | TRBJ1-2 | TRBV7-2 | CASSLEGTGNGYTF | TGTGCCAGCAGCTTAGAGGGGACAGGGAATGGCTACACCTTC
- | - | TRBJ1-2 | TRBV30 | CAWSPAPHNYGYTF | TGTGCCTGGAGCCCTGCGCCACATAACTATGGCTACACCTTC
- | TRBD1 | TRBJ2-3 | TRBV12-3/TRBV12-4 | CASSPQGASGTDTQYF | TGTGCCAGCAGCCCACAGGGGGCTAGCGGCACAGATACGCAGTATTTT